This entry lists 19 T cell receptor beta chains sequenced from one sample in a study of blood T cell repertoires in COVID-19. Assay used: immunoSEQ multiplex PCR; TCRdb lists only in-frame clones, some missing. The sample records around 290,000 clones, around 88% being singletons. The source material was peripheral blood. These receptors all stem from a woman in her 70s with COVID-19, enrolled during active disease.

This chain links TRBV5-6 with TRBJ2-7; D call uncertain. CDR3 length: 12 residues. Germline-derived CDR1 and CDR2 are SGHDT and YYEEEE. Trimming removed 4 bases at V and 5 bases at J, with 10 bases between. The CDR3 nucleotides are TGTGCCAGCAGCCACGAAGGAGACGAGCAGTACTTC. Its translation: CASSHEGDEQYF.

V usage is TRBV5-1 and J usage is TRBJ2-7; a weak D match, TRBD2 (5 bases). Germline V gives CDR1 SGHRS, CDR2 YFSETQ. The CDR3 covers 13 residues. V was clipped by 3 bases and J by 2 bases, with 9 bases between them. The DNA for the CDR3 is TGCGCCAGCAGCTATACGGAGGCCTACGAGCAGTACTTC. This sequence encodes CASSYTEAYEQYF.

The V and J genes are TRBV4-3 and TRBJ2-2; 9 bases line up with TRBD2. Germline loops: CDR1 LGHNA, CDR2 YSLEER. The CDR3 is 18 residues long. V shed 0 bases and J 5 bases; nucleotides not matched to a gene: 10. The CDR3 DNA reads TGCGCCAGCAGCCAAGAGGGGATGAGCGGGGGGAGAACCGGGGAGCTGTTTTTT. Protein product: CASSQEGMSGGRTGELFF.

The CDR3 is CASSPLYGYTF. The CDR3 nucleotides read TGTGCCAGCAGTCCACTTTATGGCTACACCTTC. The V call is TRBV2, the J call TRBJ1-2; D not certain. The ends were cut back, 5 bases at V and 5 bases at J, with 6 bases in the middle. The CDR3 length is 11 residues. From germline, CDR1 is SNHLY and CDR2 FYNNEI.

The chain couples TRBV6-2 or TRBV6-3 to TRBJ1-1; D not certain. CDR3 size: 14 residues. Per the germline V gene, CDR1 is MNHEY and CDR2 is SVGEGT. Deletions cut 3 bases from V and 2 bases from J, with 10 bases between. The CDR3 sequence is CASSYKWPNTEAFF. The CDR3 DNA reads as TGTGCCAGCAGTTATAAGTGGCCCAACACTGAAGCTTTCTTT.

V is TRBV10-3 and J is TRBJ1-5; 11 nucleotides agree with TRBD1. The CDR3 totals 15 residues. Germline V CDR1 and CDR2: ENHRY, SYGVKD. The V and J ends lost 6 bases and 5 bases, in that order; junction bases with no gene match: 6. CDR3 sequence reads: CAIRGTGGADQPQHF. CDR3 bases: TGTGCCATCAGGGGGACAGGGGGGGCGGATCAGCCCCAGCATTTT.

Written as DNA, the CDR3 is TGTGCCAGTAGTATGAGGTCCAGGGGAAGGGATAATTCACCCCTCCACTTT. It codes for CASSMRSRGRDNSPLHF. The J gene is TRBJ1-6, the V gene TRBV19; D perhaps matches TRBD1 (6 bases). The CDR3 has 17 residues. With 3 bases removed from V and 5 bases from J, the gap between germline ends came to 17 bases. Per the germline V gene, CDR1 is LNHDA and CDR2 is SQIVND (reference sequence). The full variable domain, in which reference TRBV19 and TRBJ1-6 provide the parts outside the CDR3, is DGGITQSPKYLFRKEGQNVTLSCEQNLNHDAMYWYRQDPGQGLRLIYYSQIVNDFQKGDIAEGYSVSREKKESFPLTVTSAQKNPTAFYLCASSMRSRGRDNSPLHFGNGTRLTVT.

V and J are TRBV9 and TRBJ2-7, with TRBD2 as a possible D gene (5 bases). Deletions cut 0 bases from V and 2 bases from J, with 15 bases between. CDR1 and CDR2 (germline): SGDLS, YYNGEE. The CDR3 runs to 16 residues. The CDR3 bases are TGTGCCAGCAGCGTAGAGGGATTGAGGGTCCCCTACGAGCAGTACTTC. It yields the protein CASSVEGLRVPYEQYF.

The CDR3, as DNA: TGCGCCAGCAGCTCAAACGGACAGCTGAACACTGAAGCTTTCTTT. This gives the protein CASSSNGQLNTEAFF. The chain couples TRBV5-1 to TRBJ1-1, with D perhaps TRBD1 (6 bases). V was trimmed by 3 bases and J by 0 bases, leaving 12 bases between them. The CDR3 extends over 15 amino acids. CDR1 SGHRS and CDR2 YFSETQ come from the germline V gene.

The CDR3, as DNA: TGCAGCGCCGGGACTTCAGATACGCAGTATTTT. This encodes CSAGTSDTQYF. The chain joins TRBV29-1 to TRBJ2-3; a weak D match, TRBD2 (6 bases). CDR3 length: 11 amino acids. V gave up 7 bases and J gave up 4 bases, with 9 bases separating them. Germline V gene lookup returns CDR1 SQVTM and CDR2 ANQGSEA.

This clone appeared a single time. The CDR3 here is CASSLMDNSYEQYF. In nucleotides, the CDR3 is TGCGCCAGCAGCTTGATGGACAACTCCTACGAGCAGTACTTC. This chain connects TRBV5-1 to TRBJ2-7; D possibly corresponds to TRBD1 (5 bases). V was shortened by 1 base and J by 0 bases, with 8 bases between the two germline ends. CDR1 SGHRS and CDR2 YFSETQ come from the germline V gene. The CDR3 covers 14 residues.

This chain connects TRBV18 to TRBJ2-5; D might be TRBD1 (6 bases). The CDR3 is made up of 16 amino acids. Germline CDR1 reads KGHSH; CDR2 reads LQKENI. Trimming stripped 6 bases from V and 1 base from J, with 18 bases between. The CDR3 nucleotides are TGTGCCAGCTCCCGAGGACAGATAAACCTCCAAGAGACCCAGTACTTC. Encoded protein: CASSRGQINLQETQYF.

The V call is TRBV11-2, the J call TRBJ2-7; tentatively, D is TRBD1 (6 bases). The V end was cut by 0 bases, the J end by 6 bases, with 18 bases between. The CDR3 loop spans 16 amino acids. Germline-derived CDR1 and CDR2 are SGHAT and FQNNGV. The CDR3 region has the DNA TGTGCCAGCAGCTTAGATCTACAGGGCAGCTTCTCCGAGCAGTACTTC. Translated, it gives CASSLDLQGSFSEQYF.

The rearrangement joins TRBV5-1 to TRBJ1-2, with a weak D call TRBD1 (5 bases). Deletions cut 0 bases from V and 4 bases from J, with 13 bases between. The CDR3 sequence is 15 residues long. Germline values: CDR1 SGHRS, CDR2 YFSETQ. Here the CDR3 DNA reads TGCGCCAGCAGCTTGGCCCAGGCAGGGTCCTATGGCTACACCTTC. This encodes CASSLAQAGSYGYTF.

The rearrangement links TRBV7-3 to TRBJ1-6; D gene ambiguous. V was pared by 1 base and J by 7 bases, with 8 bases between. The CDR3 is 14 amino acids. The germline V gene has CDR1 SGHTA and CDR2 FQGTGA. The CDR3 spells CASSLRGGNSPLHF. The CDR3 DNA reads as TGTGCCAGCAGCTTAAGAGGCGGGAATTCACCCCTCCACTTT.

The chain couples TRBV28 to TRBJ2-1; no clear D. The CDR3 spans 11 residues. In germline, CDR1 is MDHEN, CDR2 SYDVKM. V was clipped by 6 bases and J by 6 bases, with 6 bases between them. CDR3 sequence: CASSRVNEQFF. CDR3 sequence (DNA): TGTGCCAGCAGCCGGGTCAATGAGCAGTTCTTC.

The J gene is TRBJ1-4, the V gene TRBV2; perhaps TRBD1 as D (6 bases). Germline loops: CDR1 SNHLY, CDR2 FYNNEI. The V and J ends lost 10 bases and 4 bases respectively, with 13 bases between them. The CDR3 is 13 residues long. The CDR3 DNA follows: TGTGCCACCTCGAGGACAGTTAATGAAAAACTGTTTTTT. Protein: CATSRTVNEKLFF.

This clone was detected once. The genes are TRBV28 and TRBJ1-6; 9 bases map to TRBD1. Losses at the gene ends were 8 bases for V and 6 bases for J; bases not matched to a gene: 5. Germline V lookup: CDR1 MDHEN, CDR2 SYDVKM. The CDR3 has 14 residues. The CDR3 DNA reads as TGTGCCAGCCTCAAGGGACAGGGTAATTCACCCCTCCACTTT. This gives the protein CASLKGQGNSPLHF. Full variable domain (missing parts from reference TRBV28 and TRBJ1-6): DVKVTQSSRYLVKRTGEKVFLECVQDMDHENMFWYRQDPGLGLRLIYFSYDVKMKEKGDIPEGYSVSREKKERFSLILESASTNQTSMYLCASLKGQGNSPLHFGNGTRLTVT.

A few counts support this clone. The genes are TRBV7-8 and TRBJ1-2, with a tentative D call TRBD1 (6 bases). The CDR3 has 13 amino acids. Germline-derived CDR1 and CDR2 are SGHVS and FQNEAQ. V was cut by 5 bases and J by 1 base, with 8 bases left in between. The CDR3 is CASSPDSNYGYTF. CDR3 coding DNA: TGTGCCAGCAGCCCGGACAGTAACTATGGCTACACCTTC.